A single sample is the source of the 14 T cell receptor beta chains below, sequenced in a study of CXCR3-negative and CXCR3-positive naive CD8 T cells. Findings and caveats of the study: Compared with CXCR3-negative naive cells, CXCR3-positive naive cells showed more hydrophobic TRB CDR3s.

The study made its TRB cDNA libraries by 5' RACE, adding UMI labels. With the 5' RACE reads reprocessed, TCRdb shows one record per CDR3 protein and no DNA. Its table records about 130,000 distinct CDR3 sequences. For these receptors, no antigen is known. Sequenced input: naive CXCR3+ CD8+ T cells from blood. The sample's subset: CD45RO-CCR7+CD27+CD95- naive CD8+ T cells expressing CXCR3 (TNR3+). The source of these receptors is a human donor in good health. Some clones in this sample may be carry-over from other donors' samples.

The rearrangement links TRBV28 to TRBJ2-7; TCRdb picks TRBD1, but there is no DNA to check that call. The germline V gene encodes CDR1 MDHEN and CDR2 SYDVKM. This CDR3 region has 15 residues. The chain's CDR3 is CASSLILGAVYEQYF. The variable domain in full, completed from reference TRBV28 and TRBJ2-7, reads DVKVTQSSRYLVKRTGEKVFLECVQDMDHENMFWYRQDPGLGLRLIYFSYDVKMKEKGDIPEGYSVSREKKERFSLILESASTNQTSMYLCASSLILGAVYEQYFGPGTRLTVT.

V is TRBV28 and J is TRBJ2-3; there is no DNA to check the TCRdb D call of TRBD2. The CDR3 extends over 15 amino acids. Per germline, CDR1 MDHEN and CDR2 SYDVKM. Here the CDR3 reads CASSLEARGGDTQYF.

The rearrangement joins TRBV23-1 to TRBJ1-1; TCRdb reports TRBD1, a call that lacks DNA to check it against. TRBV23-1 is annotated as an ORF whose role is uncertain. The CDR3 contains 16 residues. This CDR3 reads CASSQGDGSPNTEAFF.

The rearrangement joins TRBV4-1 to TRBJ2-7; the TRBD2 assignment by TCRdb is unverifiable without DNA. This CDR3 contains 18 residues. Germline-derived CDR1 and CDR2 are MGHRA and YSYEKL. This chain's CDR3 is CASSQTLAGGGHAYEQYF.

The rearrangement links TRBV28 to TRBJ1-1. The CDR3 extends over 11 amino acids. Per the germline V gene, CDR1 is MDHEN and CDR2 is SYDVKM. The CDR3 loop is CASNDLTEAFF.

The rearrangement links TRBV28 to TRBJ2-3; TCRdb's D gene call, TRBD1, goes unchecked for lack of DNA. Germline assignment: CDR1 MDHEN and CDR2 SYDVKM. CDR3 length: 16 residues. The CDR3 protein is CASSLLTGNYKDTQCF. The variable domain in full, completed from reference TRBV28 and TRBJ2-3, reads DVKVTQSSRYLVKRTGEKVFLECVQDMDHENMFWYRQDPGLGLRLIYFSYDVKMKEKGDIPEGYSVSREKKERFSLILESASTNQTSMYLCASSLLTGNYKDTQCFGPGTRLTVL.

V gene TRBV19 combines with J gene TRBJ2-1. Germline-derived CDR1 and CDR2 are LNHDA and SQIVND (reference sequence). The CDR3 length is 15 residues. CDR3 loop: CASSISHQGHNEQFF.

The J gene is TRBJ2-5, the V gene TRBV20-1; as DNA is missing, the TRBD1 call by TCRdb cannot be tested. This CDR3 has 12 amino acids. CDR1 and CDR2 (germline): DFQATT, SNEGSKA (reference sequence). This CDR3 reads CSARGVGETQYF.

The V call is TRBV28, the J call TRBJ1-3; TCRdb's D call, TRBD1, is unchecked because there is no DNA. The CDR3 runs 15 residues. The V gene's germline CDR1 is MDHEN and CDR2 SYDVKM. The CDR3 protein is CASSPPVISGNTIYF.

The V gene is TRBV4-3, the J gene TRBJ1-4; TCRdb outputs TRBD1, but without DNA this stays unchecked. In germline, CDR1 is LGHNA, CDR2 YSLEER. This CDR3 is 19 amino acids long. The chain's CDR3 is CASSQATDWAKMYNEKLFF.

CDR3 loop: CASSFGPESEQFF. The genes are TRBV5-1 and TRBJ2-1. This CDR3 contains 13 residues. Germline lookup yields CDR1 SGHRS and CDR2 YFSETQ.

J is TRBJ1-5 and V is TRBV12-3 or TRBV12-4. The CDR3 sequence is 15 residues long. This chain's CDR3 is CASSFLAGMNQPQHF.

The chain uses TRBV7-3 and TRBJ2-1; TCRdb designates TRBD2, a call that cannot be tested without DNA. Germline V gene lookup returns CDR1 SGHTA and CDR2 FQGTGA. This CDR3 contains 16 residues. The CDR3 protein is CASSSLAGAQYNEQFF.

Here the CDR3 reads CASSLVGGRMNEQYF. This chain uses TRBV7-8 with TRBJ2-7; the D call from TCRdb, TRBD2, cannot be confirmed without DNA. Per the germline V gene, CDR1 is SGHVS and CDR2 is FQNEAQ. The CDR3 extends over 15 amino acids.